This TCR beta chain was sequenced in a study of T cell responses to AZD1222 COVID-19 vaccine. Study summary: It was second doses at about 4 or about 12 weeks that were pooled. Study results and limitations: Seropositive at baseline were only a handful of AZD1222 recipients. The study sampled repertoires only after the peak T cell response.

A word on this clone: Its specificity is unknown.

Method: immunoSEQ multiplex PCR; TCRdb's copy keeps in-frame clones and lacks some. Of more than 85,000 clones listed, about 85% are singletons. This TCR was recovered from an adult in good health. Here the sequenced sample was peripheral blood, taken on day 0 of AZD1222 vaccination.

CDR3 sequence (DNA): TGTGCCAGCAGCCCTCGGGGAGCGGGGGGGGAGACCCAGTACTTC. This gives the protein CASSPRGAGGETQYF. The chain uses TRBV11-2 and TRBJ2-5; 10 bases match TRBD2. After removal of 5 bases from V and 5 bases from J, the junction contained 8 bases not matched to a gene. CDR3 length: 15 amino acids. CDR1 and CDR2 from the germline V gene are SGHAT and FQNNGV.